This TCR beta chain was documented in a study of somatic mutations in cytotoxic T cells in rheumatoid arthritis. For the study at large: After diagnosis, patient blood (about 30 ml EDTA) was drawn right away, before any treatment was given. The researchers flow-sorted some T-cell populations stained with V beta antibodies and got nearly 100% purity, and these included V beta1+ cells sequenced for TCRB. General study results and limits: Of about 60 patients, fewer than 10 had a largest CD8+ clone that exceeded 20% of CD8+ cells. The identity of the antigens targeted by the expanded CD8+ clones remained unknown.

Assay: immunoSEQ multiplex PCR; the TCRdb copy retains only in-frame clones and omits some. The sample holds 9,500 to 13,000 clones, more than 65% seen once. On this clone: Its specificity is unknown.

Sample: CD8+ T cells sorted from blood. The receptor comes from an adult with rheumatoid arthritis.

The CDR3 loop reads CASLGQRGGLGQETQYF. The CDR3 DNA reads TGTGCCAGCCTGGGTCAAAGGGGGGGCCTGGGGCAAGAGACCCAGTACTTC. The V and J genes are TRBV11-3 and TRBJ2-5; D possibly corresponds to TRBD2 (7 bases). The CDR3 runs 17 residues. Per the germline V gene, CDR1 is SGHNT and CDR2 is YENEEA. The germline V and J ends were trimmed by 8 bases and 2 bases, with 24 bases remaining between them.